This T cell receptor beta chain was obtained from a study of blood T cell repertoires in COVID-19. Across the whole study: PBMCs, B-cell-depleted T cells, or T cells provided the cDNA or gDNA that made up the material.

Original handling: Scientists estimated how many nucleated cells there were by amplifying reference gene primers. Sequenced by immunoSEQ multiplex PCR; TCRdb stores in-frame clones only, minus some. D and trimming come from the DNA, and the V and J calls and clone size come from that table. The table lists some 250,000 clones, roughly 88% of them singletons, with approximately 2% in the top ten. Researchers sorted participants into cohorts using their self-reported clinical history. Source material: PBMCs or T cells enriched from blood (not recorded which). The TCR comes from a woman aged 45-65 years who had recovered from COVID-19.

The CDR3 DNA is TGCGCCAGCAGCCCTGGGACAGGACCCAACTATGGCTACACCTTC. Translating gives CASSPGTGPNYGYTF. The chain uses TRBV5-1 and TRBJ1-2; TRBD1 matches 8 bases. The CDR3 runs to 15 residues. CDR1 SGHRS and CDR2 YFSETQ come from the germline V gene. V lost 4 bases, J lost 2 bases, and 7 bases stayed unmatched.